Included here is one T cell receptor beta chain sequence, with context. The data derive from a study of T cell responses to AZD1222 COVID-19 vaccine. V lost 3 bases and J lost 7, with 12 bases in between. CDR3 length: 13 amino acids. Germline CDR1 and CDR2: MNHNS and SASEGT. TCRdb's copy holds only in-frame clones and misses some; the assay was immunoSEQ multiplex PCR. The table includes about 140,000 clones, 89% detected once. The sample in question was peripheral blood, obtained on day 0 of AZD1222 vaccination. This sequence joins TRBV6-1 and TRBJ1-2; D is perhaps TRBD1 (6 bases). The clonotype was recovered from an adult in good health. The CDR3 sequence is CASSDRGGIGYTF. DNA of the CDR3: TGTGCCAGCAGTGATAGGGGGGGGATTGGCTACACCTTC.